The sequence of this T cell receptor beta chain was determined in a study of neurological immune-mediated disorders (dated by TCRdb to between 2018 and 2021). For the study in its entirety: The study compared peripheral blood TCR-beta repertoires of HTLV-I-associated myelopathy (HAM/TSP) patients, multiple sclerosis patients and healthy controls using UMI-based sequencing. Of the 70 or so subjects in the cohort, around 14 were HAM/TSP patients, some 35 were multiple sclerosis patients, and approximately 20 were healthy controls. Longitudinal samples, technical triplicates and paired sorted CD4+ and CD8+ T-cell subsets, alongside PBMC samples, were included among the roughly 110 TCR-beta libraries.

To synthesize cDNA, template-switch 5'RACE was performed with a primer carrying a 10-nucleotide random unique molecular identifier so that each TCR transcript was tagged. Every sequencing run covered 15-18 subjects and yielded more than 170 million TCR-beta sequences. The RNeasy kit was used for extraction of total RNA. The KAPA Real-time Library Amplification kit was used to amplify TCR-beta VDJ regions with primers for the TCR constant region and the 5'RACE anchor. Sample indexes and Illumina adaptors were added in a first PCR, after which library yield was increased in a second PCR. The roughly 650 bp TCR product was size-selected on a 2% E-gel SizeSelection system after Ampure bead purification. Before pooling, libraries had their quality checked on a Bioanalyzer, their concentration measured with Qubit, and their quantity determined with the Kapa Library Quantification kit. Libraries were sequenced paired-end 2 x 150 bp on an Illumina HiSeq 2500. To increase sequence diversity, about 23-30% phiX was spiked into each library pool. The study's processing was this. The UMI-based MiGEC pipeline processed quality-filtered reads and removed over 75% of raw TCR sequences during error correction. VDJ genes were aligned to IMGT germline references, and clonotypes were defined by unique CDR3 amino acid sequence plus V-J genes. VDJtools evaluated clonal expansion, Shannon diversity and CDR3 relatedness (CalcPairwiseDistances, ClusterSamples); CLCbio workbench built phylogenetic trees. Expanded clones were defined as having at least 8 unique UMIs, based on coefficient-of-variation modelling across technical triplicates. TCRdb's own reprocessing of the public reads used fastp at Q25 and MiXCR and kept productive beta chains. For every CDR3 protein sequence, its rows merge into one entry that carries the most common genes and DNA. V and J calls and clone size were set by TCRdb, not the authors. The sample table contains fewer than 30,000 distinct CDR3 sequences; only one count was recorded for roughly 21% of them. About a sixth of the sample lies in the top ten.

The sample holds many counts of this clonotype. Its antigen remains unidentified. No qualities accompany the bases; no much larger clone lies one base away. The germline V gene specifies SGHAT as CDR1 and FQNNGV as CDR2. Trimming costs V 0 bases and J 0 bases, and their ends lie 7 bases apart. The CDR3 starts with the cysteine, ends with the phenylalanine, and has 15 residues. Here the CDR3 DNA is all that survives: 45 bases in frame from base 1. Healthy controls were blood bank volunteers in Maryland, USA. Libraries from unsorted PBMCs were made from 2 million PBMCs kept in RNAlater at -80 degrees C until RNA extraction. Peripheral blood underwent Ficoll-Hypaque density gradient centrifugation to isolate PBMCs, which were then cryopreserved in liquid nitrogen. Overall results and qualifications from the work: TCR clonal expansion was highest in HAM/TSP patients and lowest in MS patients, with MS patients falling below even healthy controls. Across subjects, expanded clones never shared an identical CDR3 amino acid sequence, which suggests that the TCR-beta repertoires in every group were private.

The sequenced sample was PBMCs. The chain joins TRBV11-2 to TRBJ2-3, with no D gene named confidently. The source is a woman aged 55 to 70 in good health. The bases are TGTGCCAGCAGCTTAGACCCAACTAGCACAGATACGCAGTATTTT. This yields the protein CASSLDPTSTDTQYF.